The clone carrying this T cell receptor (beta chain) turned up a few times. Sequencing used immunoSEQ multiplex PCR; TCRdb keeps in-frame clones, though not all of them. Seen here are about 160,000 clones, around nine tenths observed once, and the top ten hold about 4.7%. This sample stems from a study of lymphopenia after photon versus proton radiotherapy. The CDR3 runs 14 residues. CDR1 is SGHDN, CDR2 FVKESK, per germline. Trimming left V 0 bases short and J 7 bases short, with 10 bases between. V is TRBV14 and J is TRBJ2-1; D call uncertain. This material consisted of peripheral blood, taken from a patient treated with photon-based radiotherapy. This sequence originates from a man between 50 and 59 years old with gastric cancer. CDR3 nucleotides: TGTGCCAGCAGCCAAGATATGACGAGGAATGAGCAGTTCTTC. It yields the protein CASSQDMTRNEQFF. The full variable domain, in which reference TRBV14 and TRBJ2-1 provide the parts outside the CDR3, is EAGVTQFPSHSVIEKGQTVTLRCDPISGHDNLYWYRRVMGKEIKFLLHFVKESKQDESGMPNNRFLAERTGGTYSTLKVQPAELEDSGVYFCASSQDMTRNEQFFGPGTRLTVL.